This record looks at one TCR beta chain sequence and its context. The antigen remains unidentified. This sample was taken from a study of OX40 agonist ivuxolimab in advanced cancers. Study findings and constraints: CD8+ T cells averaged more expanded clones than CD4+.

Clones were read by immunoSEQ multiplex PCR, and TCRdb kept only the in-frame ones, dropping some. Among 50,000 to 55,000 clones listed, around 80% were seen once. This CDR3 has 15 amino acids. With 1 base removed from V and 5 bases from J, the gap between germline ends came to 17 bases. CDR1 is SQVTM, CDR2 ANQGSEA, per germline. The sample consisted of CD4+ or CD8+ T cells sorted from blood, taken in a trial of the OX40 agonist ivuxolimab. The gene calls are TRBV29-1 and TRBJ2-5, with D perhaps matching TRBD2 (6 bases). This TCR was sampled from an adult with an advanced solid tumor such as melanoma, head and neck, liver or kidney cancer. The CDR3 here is CSVEGLGGSRETQYF. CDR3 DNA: TGCAGCGTTGAAGGGTTGGGAGGCTCCCGGGAGACCCAGTACTTC.